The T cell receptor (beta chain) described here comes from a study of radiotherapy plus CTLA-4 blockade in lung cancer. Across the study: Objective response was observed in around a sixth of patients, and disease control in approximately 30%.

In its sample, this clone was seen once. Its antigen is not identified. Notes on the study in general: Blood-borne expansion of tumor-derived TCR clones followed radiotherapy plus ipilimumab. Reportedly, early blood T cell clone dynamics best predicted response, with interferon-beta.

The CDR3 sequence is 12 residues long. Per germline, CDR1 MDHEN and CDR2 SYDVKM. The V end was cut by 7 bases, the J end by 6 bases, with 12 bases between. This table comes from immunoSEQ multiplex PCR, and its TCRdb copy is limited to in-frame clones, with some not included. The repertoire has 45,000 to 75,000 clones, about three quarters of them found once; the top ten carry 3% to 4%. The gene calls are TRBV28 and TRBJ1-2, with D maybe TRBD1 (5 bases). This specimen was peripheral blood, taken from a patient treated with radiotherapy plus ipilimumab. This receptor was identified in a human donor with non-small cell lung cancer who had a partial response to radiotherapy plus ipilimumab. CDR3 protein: CASKERGDGYTF. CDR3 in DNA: TGTGCCAGCAAAGAGCGGGGGGATGGCTACACCTTC.